Listed below are T cell receptor beta chains from one sample, sequenced in a study of blood T cell repertoires in COVID-19. Clones were sequenced by immunoSEQ multiplex PCR, and TCRdb holds only the in-frame ones, with some missing. The sample consists of about 320,000 clones, over 85% of them appearing once. The source material was PBMCs or T cells enriched from blood (not recorded which). These receptors were taken from a man aged 55 to 69 who had recovered from COVID-19. Both conserved end residues are trimmed from each CDR3. Not every row has a clone size; where given, it reads once, few, many or a size class.

v_call,clone_size,cdr3_aa
TRBV5-1,-,ASSLSGGGGYT
TRBV4-1,-,ASSQEGRLAGMSLSSYNEQF
TRBV7-3,-,ASSSRLAAYNEQF
TRBV7-9,-,ASSFGRADTDTQY
TRBV6-2/TRBV6-3,once,ASSYSLYGYT
TRBV28,-,ASSLYQGIGEQY
TRBV5-6,-,ASSRPGGQRETQY
TRBV25-1,-,ASSSDRGLFGYT
TRBV7-2,-,ASSFDRGYTGELF
TRBV9,-,ASSVVGARQETQY
TRBV11-3,-,ASSLDPTVRSPLH
TRBV30,-,AWSVPLGVAGNTIY
TRBV7-3,once,ASSLGPAGGRLKSTDTQY
TRBV27,-,ASSLLENSPLH
TRBV20-1,-,SASPAGGPSGEQF
TRBV20-1,-,SASRASGRGVGELF
TRBV5-1,-,ASRQDGQGVASPNKNIQY
TRBV7-9,-,ASSSHQGHEKLF
TRBV6-2/TRBV6-3,-,ASSSHSGRSSGTEAF
TRBV28,-,ATTPSTGGDEQY
TRBV2,few,ASSLKGLYGYT
TRBV5-6,-,ASSPGLAATYEQY
TRBV5-1,-,ASSLSGSIYEQY
TRBV11-2,-,ASSPLGGGLVGYT
TRBV24-1,-,ATSPTSGRAVETQY
TRBV7-9,once,ASSLPQGNQPQH
TRBV6-6,-,ASGGQRTDTQY